These 17 T cell receptor beta chains came from one sample sequenced in a study of blood T cell repertoires in COVID-19. The table came from immunoSEQ multiplex PCR; TCRdb's copy has only in-frame clones and leaves some out. The data show 200,000 to 250,000 clones, over 75% seen once. Sequenced sample: PBMCs or T cells enriched from blood (not recorded which). Receptors were obtained from a woman in her sixties or seventies who had recovered from COVID-19.

The V call is TRBV14, the J call TRBJ1-2, with D possibly being TRBD1 (6 bases). CDR1 SGHDN and CDR2 FVKESK come from the germline V gene. The CDR3 is 16 residues long. V gave up 1 base and J gave up 2 bases, with 14 bases separating them. Here the CDR3 reads CASSQAVTGHNYGYTF. The CDR3 DNA sequence: TGTGCCAGCAGCCAAGCAGTGACAGGCCACAACTATGGCTACACCTTC.

This clone was recorded a few times. The V call is TRBV5-6, the J call TRBJ1-6; maybe TRBD1 (5 bases). Trimming removed 0 bases from V and 6 bases from J, with 7 bases in between. CDR3 length: 14 amino acids. Germline V gene lookup returns CDR1 SGHDT and CDR2 YYEEEE. In DNA, the CDR3 is TGTGCCAGCAGCTTGGTGGGGCTTAATTCACCCCTCCACTTT. It translates to CASSLVGLNSPLHF.

The chain couples TRBV4-1 to TRBJ1-5, with 9 bases matching TRBD1. CDR1 is MGHRA, CDR2 YSYEKL, per germline. The CDR3 runs to 15 residues. V shed 2 bases, J shed 5 bases, and the junction held 4 bases outside the gene matches. CDR3 nucleotides: TGCGCCAGCAGCCAACGAGACAGGGGGTATCAGCCCCAGCATTTT. Protein sequence: CASSQRDRGYQPQHF.

This rearrangement joins TRBV2 to TRBJ1-6; D ambiguous. The CDR3 runs 14 residues. V was cut by 5 bases and J by 10 bases, with 15 bases left in between. Germline V lookup: CDR1 SNHLY, CDR2 FYNNEI. CDR3 in amino acids: CASSTREAVSPLHF. The CDR3, as DNA: TGTGCCAGCAGTACCCGCGAGGCGGTGTCACCCCTCCACTTT. Combining the CDR3 with reference TRBV2 and TRBJ1-6 gives the whole variable domain EPEVTQTPSHQVTQMGQEVILRCVPISNHLYFYWYRQILGQKVEFLVSFYNNEISEKSEIFDDQFSVERPDGSNFTLKIRSTKLEDSAMYFCASSTREAVSPLHFGNGTRLTVT.

The chain employs TRBV6-1 and TRBJ1-6; the D is unclear. V lost 0 bases, J lost 10 bases, and 13 bases lay in between. The germline V gene encodes CDR1 MNHNS and CDR2 SASEGT. This CDR3 is 15 amino acids long. The CDR3 spells CASSEAEGIGSPLHF. CDR3 nucleotide sequence: TGTGCCAGCAGTGAAGCGGAGGGTATAGGCTCACCCCTCCACTTT.

The rearrangement uses TRBV13 and TRBJ2-2; a possible D gene is TRBD2 (6 bases). Deletions cut 4 bases from V and 0 bases from J, with 12 bases between. In germline, CDR1 is PRHDT, CDR2 FYEKMQ (reference sequence). The CDR3 has 16 amino acids. The CDR3, as DNA: TGTGCCAGCAGCTCAGCCGGGACTTCGAACACCGGGGAGCTGTTTTTT. Protein sequence: CASSSAGTSNTGELFF.

This clone was recorded once. The V gene is TRBV7-2, the J gene TRBJ2-4; 10 nucleotides match TRBD1. CDR3 length equals 18 residues. Per germline, CDR1 SGHTA and CDR2 FQGNSA. V lost 0 bases and J lost 2; bases outside the gene matches: 7. The CDR3 DNA is TGTGCCAGCAGCTTAGCTGACAGGGGGCTAGTTTCCAAAAACATTCAGTACTTC. Its translation is CASSLADRGLVSKNIQYF.

V and J are TRBV7-9 and TRBJ2-5, with 8 bases aligning to TRBD2. This CDR3 comprises 18 residues. J gave up 7 bases and V 3 bases, and 19 bases lay outside the gene matches. Germline V lookup: CDR1 SEHNR, CDR2 FQNEAQ (reference sequence). CDR3 nucleotide sequence: TGTGCCAGCAGCTTTGGAGGAGCGGGGGCCCGATTTCTAGGGACCCAGTACTTC. This gives the protein CASSFGGAGARFLGTQYF.

V is TRBV4-2 and J is TRBJ1-5, with 8 bases aligning to TRBD1. V shed 1 base, J shed 0 bases, and the junction held 14 bases outside the gene matches. CDR3 length: 20 amino acids. Germline lookup yields CDR1 LGHNA and CDR2 YNFKEQ. CDR3 DNA sequence: TGTGCCAGCAGCCAAGCCTCCCGGGACAGGATATTATATAGCAATCAGCCCCAGCATTTT. Its protein product is CASSQASRDRILYSNQPQHF.

About this clone itself: Sequence at one end of the junction differs from germline and may be a read error. The same CDR3 also results from other DNA sequences found in this sample. The chain couples TRBV4-3 to TRBJ1-6; the D gene is possibly TRBD1 (6 bases). The germline V gene encodes CDR1 LGHNA and CDR2 YSLEER. The CDR3 covers 15 residues. CDR3 sequence (DNA): TGCGCCAGCAGACAAGATAGGGGGAACAATTCACCTCTCCACTTT. This sequence encodes CASRQDRGNNSPLHF.

V gene TRBV27 combines with J gene TRBJ2-2, with D uncertain. Trimming removed 4 bases at V and 3 bases at J, with 9 bases between. The germline V gene has CDR1 MNHEY and CDR2 SMNVEV (reference sequence). The CDR3 consists of 14 residues. The CDR3 sequence is CASSSEDYTGELFF. The DNA for the CDR3 is TGTGCCAGCAGTTCCGAAGACTACACCGGGGAGCTGTTTTTT.

This clone came up a few times. This chain connects TRBV29-1 to TRBJ1-5; D gene unclear. Trimming left V 0 bases short and J 2 bases short, with 11 bases between. Germline V CDR1 and CDR2: SQVTM, ANQGSEA. The CDR3 covers 15 residues. The CDR3 loop reads CSVEEGGQGNQPQHF. The CDR3 nucleotides read TGCAGCGTTGAAGAGGGAGGGCAGGGCAATCAGCCCCAGCATTTT.

The chain uses TRBV6-2 or TRBV6-3 and TRBJ2-5, with TRBD2 matching 7 bases. Germline V gene lookup returns CDR1 MNHEY and CDR2 SVGEGT. V trimming: 7 bases; J trimming: 5 bases; junction bases outside the gene matches: 10. The CDR3 is made up of 14 amino acids. DNA for the CDR3: TGTGCCAGCACCCCGGGAACTAGCGTGGAGACCCAGTACTTC. Its protein product is CASTPGTSVETQYF.

This chain connects TRBV7-2 to TRBJ1-6; TRBD1 is a possible D gene (5 bases). The CDR3 length is 15 residues. Germline CDR1 and CDR2: SGHTA and FQGNSA. Trimming removed 5 bases at V and 6 bases at J, with 14 bases between. The CDR3, as DNA: TGTGCCAGCAGCCTAACGGGGGGATCTAATTCACCCCTCCACTTT. It encodes CASSLTGGSNSPLHF.

The DNA of the CDR3 is TGTGCCTGTGGAGCGGGGGCGATCCCCCAGTACTTC. Translated: CACGAGAIPQYF. The chain has TRBV19 and TRBJ2-5, with 8 bases matching TRBD2. Germline CDR1 LNHDA, CDR2 SQIVND (reference sequence). V shed 11 bases, J shed 9 bases, and the junction held 11 bases outside the gene matches. The CDR3 spans 12 residues.

This chain joins TRBV27 and TRBJ1-2, with D possibly matching TRBD1 (6 bases). This CDR3 contains 15 residues. CDR1 is MNHEY and CDR2 is SMNVEV in the germline V gene (reference sequence). Trimming left V 5 bases short and J 7 bases short, with 20 bases between. The DNA of the CDR3 is TGTGCCAGCAGTGTCCGCCTCGGGGGGCCGTTTGGCTACACCTTC. The encoded protein is CASSVRLGGPFGYTF.

The rearrangement uses TRBV5-1 and TRBJ2-3, with 11 positions matching TRBD2. Trimming removed 7 bases from V and 5 bases from J; junction bases left unmatched: 6. This CDR3 region has 14 residues. In germline, CDR1 is SGHRS, CDR2 YFSETQ. The CDR3 DNA reads as TGCGCCAGCTCGGAGGGACTAGCGGTAGATACGCAGTATTTT. It codes for CASSEGLAVDTQYF.